This TCR beta chain was sequenced during a study of CD8 T cells in ankylosing spondylitis. TCRdb re-analysed the 5' RACE reads in MiXCR, keeping a single row per CDR3 protein. In the table there are about 140,000 distinct CDR3 sequences, around 32% of which are singletons. This CDR3 is built from 16 residues. Germline trimming cut 3 bases from V and 0 bases from J; bases unmatched to any gene: 8. Per the germline V gene, CDR1 is SGHTA and CDR2 is FQGNSA. This clonotype was obtained from a male donor with ankylosing spondylitis. Sequencing was carried out using synovial fluid, either unsorted or a sorted T cell fraction (not recorded which). This chain joins TRBV7-2 and TRBJ2-7, with 7 bases aligning to TRBD2. The CDR3 DNA is TGTGCCAGCAGCTTCACACTAGCGCCGAGCTCCTACGAGCAGTACTTC. This encodes CASSFTLAPSSYEQYF.